This TCR beta chain comes out of a study of read filtering for tumor transcriptome and immune sequencing. Molecular barcoded adaptors covering alpha/delta and beta/gamma chains were used on approximately 400 ng RNA. TCRdb re-called the reads through MiXCR, storing one row per CDR3 protein. The data contain roughly 130,000 distinct CDR3 sequences, 10% to 15% of them seen just once; the ten biggest clones take up 11%. The V end was cut by 4 bases, the J end by 0 bases, with 10 bases between. This CDR3 region has 15 residues. Germline CDR1 reads DFQATT; CDR2 reads SNEGSKA (reference sequence). This clonotype was recorded at least ten times.

V and J are TRBV20-1 and TRBJ2-6; D possibly matches TRBD1 or TRBD2 (5 bases each). Sequenced material: a population of CD138-negative cells sorted from bone marrow. The sequence derives from a donor older than 35 with multiple myeloma. CDR3: CSAIGANSGANVLTF. The CDR3 DNA reads as TGCAGTGCTATCGGGGCGAACTCTGGGGCCAACGTCCTGACTTTC.